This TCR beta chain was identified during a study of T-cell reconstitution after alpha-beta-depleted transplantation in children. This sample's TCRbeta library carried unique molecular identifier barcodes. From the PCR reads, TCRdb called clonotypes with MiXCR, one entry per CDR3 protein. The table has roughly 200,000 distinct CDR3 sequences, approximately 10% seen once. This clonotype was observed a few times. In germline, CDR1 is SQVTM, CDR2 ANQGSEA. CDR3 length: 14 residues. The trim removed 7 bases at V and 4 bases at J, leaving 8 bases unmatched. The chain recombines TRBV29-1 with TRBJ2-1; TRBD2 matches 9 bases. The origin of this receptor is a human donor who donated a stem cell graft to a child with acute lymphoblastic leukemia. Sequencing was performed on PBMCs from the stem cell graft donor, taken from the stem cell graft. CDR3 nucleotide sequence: TGCAGCGAGGTGAGCGGGGGGCCTTACAATGAGCAGTTCTTC. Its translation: CSEVSGGPYNEQFF.